This T cell receptor beta chain came from a study of lymphopenia after photon versus proton radiotherapy. As concerns this clone: Its antigen remains unidentified.

Study observations and caveats: Photon-treated patients lost naive T cells and TCR diversity; proton-treated stayed stable. Survival link was tested only in deceased patients; proton benefit remains a possibility. Oligoclonal CD8+ Temra expansion after nadir drove photon patients' diversity drop. A bigger post-nadir fall in TCR diversity correlated inversely with survival time in deceased patients.

Assay used: immunoSEQ multiplex PCR; TCRdb lists only in-frame clones, some missing. The profile shows 15,000 to 20,000 clones, roughly nine tenths of them singletons. Germline CDR1 is MNHNS and CDR2 is SASEGT. V lost 6 bases and J lost 5, with 6 bases in between. The CDR3 is made up of 11 amino acids. The receptor comes from a man aged 65-85 years with pancreatic cancer. The sequenced sample was peripheral blood, obtained from a patient treated with proton-based radiotherapy. The J gene is TRBJ2-3, the V gene TRBV6-1; D may be TRBD1 (5 bases). The CDR3 region is CASRGVDTQYF. The CDR3 region has the DNA TGTGCCAGCAGAGGGGTAGATACGCAGTATTTT.